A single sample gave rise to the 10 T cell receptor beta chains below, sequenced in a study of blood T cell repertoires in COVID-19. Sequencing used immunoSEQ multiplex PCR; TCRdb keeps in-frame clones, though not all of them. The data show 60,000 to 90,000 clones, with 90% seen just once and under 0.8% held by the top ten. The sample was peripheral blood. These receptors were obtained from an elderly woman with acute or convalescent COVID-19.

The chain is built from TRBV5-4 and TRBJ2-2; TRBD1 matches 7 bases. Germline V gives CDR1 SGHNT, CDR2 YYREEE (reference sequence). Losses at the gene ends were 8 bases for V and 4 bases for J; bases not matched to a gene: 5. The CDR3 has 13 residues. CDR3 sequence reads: CASTTGSTGELFF. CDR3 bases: TGTGCCAGTACGACAGGGAGCACCGGGGAGCTGTTTTTT.

The CDR3 spells CASSEGTGIRGELFF. The CDR3 region has the DNA TGTGCCAGCAGTGAAGGGACAGGGATACGGGGGGAGCTGTTTTTT. The chain joins TRBV6-1 to TRBJ2-2; 8 bases fit TRBD1. CDR3 length: 15 residues. V was pared by 1 base and J by 8 bases, with 6 bases of the junction left unmatched. Germline lookup yields CDR1 MNHNS and CDR2 SASEGT.

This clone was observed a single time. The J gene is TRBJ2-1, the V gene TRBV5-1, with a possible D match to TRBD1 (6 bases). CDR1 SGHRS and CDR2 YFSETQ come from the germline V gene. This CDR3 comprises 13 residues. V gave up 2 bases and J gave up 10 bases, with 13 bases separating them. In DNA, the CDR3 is TGCGCCAGCAGCTTAGGATACAGGGACGAGCAGTTCTTC. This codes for CASSLGYRDEQFF.

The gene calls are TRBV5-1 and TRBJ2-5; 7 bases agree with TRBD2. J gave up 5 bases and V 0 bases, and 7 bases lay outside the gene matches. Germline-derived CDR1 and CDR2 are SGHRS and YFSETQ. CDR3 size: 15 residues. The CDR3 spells CASSLVVGRRETQYF. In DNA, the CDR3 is TGCGCCAGCAGCTTGGTGGTCGGGAGGCGGGAGACCCAGTACTTC.

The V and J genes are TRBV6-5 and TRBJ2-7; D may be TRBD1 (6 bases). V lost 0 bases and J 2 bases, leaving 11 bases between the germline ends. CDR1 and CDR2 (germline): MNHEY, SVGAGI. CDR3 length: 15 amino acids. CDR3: CASSYSGTGTYEQYF. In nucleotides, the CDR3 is TGTGCCAGCAGTTACTCGGGCACAGGGACCTACGAGCAGTACTTC.

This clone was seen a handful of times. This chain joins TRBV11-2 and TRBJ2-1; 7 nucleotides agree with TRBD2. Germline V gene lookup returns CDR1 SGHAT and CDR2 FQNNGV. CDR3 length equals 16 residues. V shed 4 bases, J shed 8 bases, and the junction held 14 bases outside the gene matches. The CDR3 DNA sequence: TGTGCCAGCAGCTCCCAAGCGGGGAGAAGTGAGGATGAGCAGTTCTTC. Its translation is CASSSQAGRSEDEQFF.

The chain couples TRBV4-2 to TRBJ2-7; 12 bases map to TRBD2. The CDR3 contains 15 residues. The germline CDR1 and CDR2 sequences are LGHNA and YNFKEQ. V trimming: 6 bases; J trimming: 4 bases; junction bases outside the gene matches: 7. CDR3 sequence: CASRSSGGAGYEQYF. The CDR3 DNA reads TGTGCCAGCAGGTCTAGCGGGGGGGCCGGTTACGAGCAGTACTTC.

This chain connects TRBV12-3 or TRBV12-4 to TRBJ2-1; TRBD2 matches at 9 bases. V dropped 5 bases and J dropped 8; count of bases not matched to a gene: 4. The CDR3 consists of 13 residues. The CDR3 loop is CASSSGGNHEQFF. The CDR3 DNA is TGTGCCAGCAGTAGCGGGGGGAATCATGAGCAGTTCTTC.

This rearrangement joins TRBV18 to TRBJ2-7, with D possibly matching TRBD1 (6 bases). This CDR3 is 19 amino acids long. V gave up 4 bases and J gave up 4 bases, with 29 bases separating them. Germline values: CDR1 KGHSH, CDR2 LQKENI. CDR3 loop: CASSLMAQWNRGTSYEQYF. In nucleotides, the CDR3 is TGTGCCAGCTCACTTATGGCCCAGTGGAATAGGGGGACGTCATACGAGCAGTACTTC.

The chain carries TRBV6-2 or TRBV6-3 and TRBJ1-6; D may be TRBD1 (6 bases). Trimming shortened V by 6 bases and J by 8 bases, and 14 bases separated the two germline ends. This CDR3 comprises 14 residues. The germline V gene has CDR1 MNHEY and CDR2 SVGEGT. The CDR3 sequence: CASSGQRGYSPLHF. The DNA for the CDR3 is TGTGCCAGCAGCGGACAGAGAGGGTATTCACCCCTCCACTTT.